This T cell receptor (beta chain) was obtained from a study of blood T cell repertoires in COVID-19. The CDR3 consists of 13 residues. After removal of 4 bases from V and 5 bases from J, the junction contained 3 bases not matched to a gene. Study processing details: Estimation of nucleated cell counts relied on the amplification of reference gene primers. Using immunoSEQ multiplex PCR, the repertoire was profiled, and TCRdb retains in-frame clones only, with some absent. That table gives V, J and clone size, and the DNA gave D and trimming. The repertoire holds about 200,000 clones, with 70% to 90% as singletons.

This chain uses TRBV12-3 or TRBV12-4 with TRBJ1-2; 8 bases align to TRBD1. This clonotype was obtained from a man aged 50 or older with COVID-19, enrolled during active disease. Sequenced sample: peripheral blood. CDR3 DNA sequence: TGTGCCAGCAGTTCAGGGGGCGGGTATGGCTACACCTTC. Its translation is CASSSGGGYGYTF.